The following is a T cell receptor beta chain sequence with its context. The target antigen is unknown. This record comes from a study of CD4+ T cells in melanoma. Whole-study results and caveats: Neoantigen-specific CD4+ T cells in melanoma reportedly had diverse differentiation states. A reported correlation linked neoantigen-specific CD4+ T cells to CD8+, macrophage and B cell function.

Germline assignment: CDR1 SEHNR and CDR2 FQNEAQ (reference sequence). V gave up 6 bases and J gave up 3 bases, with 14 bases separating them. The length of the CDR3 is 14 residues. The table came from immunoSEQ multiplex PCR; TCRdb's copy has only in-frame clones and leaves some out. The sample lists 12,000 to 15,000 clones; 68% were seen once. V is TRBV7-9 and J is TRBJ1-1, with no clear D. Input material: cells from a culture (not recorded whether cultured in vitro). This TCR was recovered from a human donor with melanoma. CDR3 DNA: TGTGCCAGCAGGGAGGAGGTCTTGGACACTGAAGCTTTCTTT. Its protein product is CASREEVLDTEAFF.